The clone carrying this T cell receptor beta chain was counted many times. The antigen is undetermined. TCRdb reprocessed the RT-PCR reads via MiXCR and lists one record per CDR3 protein. The data contain 500,000 to 750,000 distinct CDR3 sequences, 12% to 15% of them singletons. V lost 1 base and J 3 bases, leaving 6 bases between the germline ends. The CDR3 extends over 13 amino acids. Germline-derived CDR1 and CDR2 are SGHTA and FQGNSA. The sample comes from a study of response to subunit inactivated influenza vaccine. Study-wide findings and caveats: Researchers suggested that each seasonal influenza vaccination recruits few new T cells.

V usage is TRBV7-2 and J usage is TRBJ2-5, with D perhaps TRBD2 (5 bases). Source: PBMCs from blood, taken roughly 12 days after vaccination. The sequence came from a man aged 50 to 60 who received an inactivated influenza vaccine. CDR3: CASSLGEKETQYF. The CDR3 DNA reads TGTGCCAGCAGCTTAGGGGAGAAAGAGACCCAGTACTTC.